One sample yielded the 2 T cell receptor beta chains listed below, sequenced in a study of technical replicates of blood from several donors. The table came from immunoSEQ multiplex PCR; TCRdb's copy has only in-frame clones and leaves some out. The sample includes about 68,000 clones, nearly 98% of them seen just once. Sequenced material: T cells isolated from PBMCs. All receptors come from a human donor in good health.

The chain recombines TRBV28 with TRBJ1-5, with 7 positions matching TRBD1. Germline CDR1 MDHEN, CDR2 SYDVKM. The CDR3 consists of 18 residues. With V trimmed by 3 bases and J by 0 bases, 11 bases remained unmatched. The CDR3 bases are TGTGCCAGCAGTTTGGGGCAGGGGGTCGCTTATAGCAATCAGCCCCAGCATTTT. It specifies CASSLGQGVAYSNQPQHF.

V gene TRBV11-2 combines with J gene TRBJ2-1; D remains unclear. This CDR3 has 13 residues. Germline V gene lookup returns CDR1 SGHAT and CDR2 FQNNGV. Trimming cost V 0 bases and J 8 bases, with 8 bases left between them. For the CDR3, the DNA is TGTGCCAGCAGCTTAGATCCCCAATATGAGCAGTTCTTC. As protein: CASSLDPQYEQFF.